This T cell receptor beta chain was identified in a study of blood T cells in healthy people across ages. Broader study findings: Age brought a roughly linear fall in TCR beta diversity measured per million T cells. In long-lived donors, naive CD4+ cell counts and diversity exceeded those of aged donors. Naive T cell percentage showed a strong correlation with TCR beta diversity.

Germline V CDR1 and CDR2: SGHDT, YYEEEE. CDR3 size: 15 residues. With 3 bases removed from V and 2 bases from J, the gap between germline ends came to 13 bases. A second PCR of 7 to 11 cycles used a sample-barcoded 5' primer and a J-beta primer mix. Paired-end reads containing CDR3 totaled no fewer than 2.5 million for each sample. TCRdb re-called the 5' RACE reads with MiXCR, one entry per CDR3 protein. The sample consists of fewer than 2,000,000 distinct CDR3 sequences, about 32% of them appearing once. About this clonotype: What it binds is unknown.

This clonotype was sampled from a woman in her thirties in good health. V usage is TRBV5-6 and J usage is TRBJ2-3; D is possibly TRBD2 (6 bases). Sequences were obtained from blood. As DNA, the CDR3 is TGTGCCAGCAGCTCCGCGGGGACCAACACAGATACGCAGTATTTT. It codes for CASSSAGTNTDTQYF.